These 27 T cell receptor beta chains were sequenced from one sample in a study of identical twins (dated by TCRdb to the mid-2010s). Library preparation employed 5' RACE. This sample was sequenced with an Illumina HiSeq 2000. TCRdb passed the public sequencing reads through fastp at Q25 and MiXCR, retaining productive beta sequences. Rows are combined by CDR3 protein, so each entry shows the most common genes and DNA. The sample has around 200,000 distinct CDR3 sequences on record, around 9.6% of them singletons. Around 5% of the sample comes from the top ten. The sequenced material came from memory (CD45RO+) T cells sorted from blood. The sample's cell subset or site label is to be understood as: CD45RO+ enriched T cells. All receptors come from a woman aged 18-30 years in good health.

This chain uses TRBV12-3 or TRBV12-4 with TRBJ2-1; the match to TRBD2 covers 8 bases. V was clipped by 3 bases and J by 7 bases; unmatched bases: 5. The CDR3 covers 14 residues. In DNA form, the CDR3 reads TGTGCCAGCAGTTTCGGGACTAGTTCTAATGAGCAGTTCTTC. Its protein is CASSFGTSSNEQFF.

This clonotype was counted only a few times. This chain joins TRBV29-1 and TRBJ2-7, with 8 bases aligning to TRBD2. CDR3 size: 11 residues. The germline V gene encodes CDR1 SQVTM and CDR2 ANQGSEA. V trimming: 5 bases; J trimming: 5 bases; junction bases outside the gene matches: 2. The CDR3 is CSVMTSDEQYF. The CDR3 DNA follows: TGCAGCGTTATGACTAGCGACGAGCAGTACTTC.

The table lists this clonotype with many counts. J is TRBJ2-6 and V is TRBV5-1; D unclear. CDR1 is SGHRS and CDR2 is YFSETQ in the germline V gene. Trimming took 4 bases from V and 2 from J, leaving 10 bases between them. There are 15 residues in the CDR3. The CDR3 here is CASSVGSTGANVLTF. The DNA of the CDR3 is TGCGCCAGCAGCGTTGGATCAACTGGGGCCAACGTCCTGACTTTC.

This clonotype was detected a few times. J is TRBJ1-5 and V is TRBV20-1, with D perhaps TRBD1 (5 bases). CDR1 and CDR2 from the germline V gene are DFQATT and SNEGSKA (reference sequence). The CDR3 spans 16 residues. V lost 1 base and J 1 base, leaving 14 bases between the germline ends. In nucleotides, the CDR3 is TGCAGTGCTAGAGGGCAGGGTAGTGGGAGCAATCAGCCCCAGCATTTT. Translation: CSARGQGSGSNQPQHF.

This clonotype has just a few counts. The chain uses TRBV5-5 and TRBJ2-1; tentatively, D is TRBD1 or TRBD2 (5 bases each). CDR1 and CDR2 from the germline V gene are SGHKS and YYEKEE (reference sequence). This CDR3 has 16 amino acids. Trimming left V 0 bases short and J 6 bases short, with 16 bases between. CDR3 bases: TGTGCCAGCAGCTTGGCCCGGGGCTCGTGGAGCAATGAGCAGTTCTTC. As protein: CASSLARGSWSNEQFF.

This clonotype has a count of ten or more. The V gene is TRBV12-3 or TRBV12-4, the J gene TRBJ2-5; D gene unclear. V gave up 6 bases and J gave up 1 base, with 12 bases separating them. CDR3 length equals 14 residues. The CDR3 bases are TGTGCCAGCAGCCAATGGACGGCCCAAGAGACCCAGTACTTC. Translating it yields CASSQWTAQETQYF.

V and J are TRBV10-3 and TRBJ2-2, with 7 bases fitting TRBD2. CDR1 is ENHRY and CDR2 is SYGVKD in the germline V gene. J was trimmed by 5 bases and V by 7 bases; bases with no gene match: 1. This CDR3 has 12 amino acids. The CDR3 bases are TGTGCCATCACCGGGGGGACCGGGGAGCTGTTTTTT. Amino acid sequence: CAITGGTGELFF.

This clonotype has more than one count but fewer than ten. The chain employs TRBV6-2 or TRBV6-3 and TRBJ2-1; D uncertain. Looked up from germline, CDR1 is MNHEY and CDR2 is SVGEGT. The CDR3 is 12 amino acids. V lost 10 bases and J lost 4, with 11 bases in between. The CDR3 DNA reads TGTGCCACCAACCAAGCTTACAATGAGCAGTTCTTC. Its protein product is CATNQAYNEQFF.

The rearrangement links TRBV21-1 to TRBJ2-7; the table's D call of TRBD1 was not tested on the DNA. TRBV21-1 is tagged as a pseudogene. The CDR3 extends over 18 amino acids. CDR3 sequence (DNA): TGTGCCAGCACCGGACCGGGACATCGACCCGAGCTATCTCTCGAGCAGTACTTC. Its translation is CASTGPGHRPELSLEQYF.

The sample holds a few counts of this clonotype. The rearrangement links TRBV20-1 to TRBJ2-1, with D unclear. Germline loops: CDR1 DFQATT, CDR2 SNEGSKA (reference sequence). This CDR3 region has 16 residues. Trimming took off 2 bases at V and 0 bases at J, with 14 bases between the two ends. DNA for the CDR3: TGCAGTGCTAGATTCGTTGCAGCCAGCTCCTACAATGAGCAGTTCTTC. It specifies CSARFVAASSYNEQFF.

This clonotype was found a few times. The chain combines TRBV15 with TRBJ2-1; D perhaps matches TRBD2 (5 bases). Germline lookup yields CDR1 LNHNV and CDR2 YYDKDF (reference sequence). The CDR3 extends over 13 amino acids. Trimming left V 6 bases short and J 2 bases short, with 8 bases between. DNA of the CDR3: TGTGCCACCAGTCGGGAACCCTACAATGAGCAGTTCTTC. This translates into CATSREPYNEQFF.

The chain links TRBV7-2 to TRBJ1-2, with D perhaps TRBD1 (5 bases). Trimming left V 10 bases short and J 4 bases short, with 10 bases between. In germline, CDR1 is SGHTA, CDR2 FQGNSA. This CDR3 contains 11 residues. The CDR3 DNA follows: TGTGCCATGGGGGGAACCTATGGCTACACCTTC. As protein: CAMGGTYGYTF.

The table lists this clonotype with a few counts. The CDR3 nucleotides read TGCAGTGCTAAAGGGGGGGCGCGGACGAACACTGAAGCTTTCTTT. Amino acid sequence: CSAKGGARTNTEAFF. This chain links TRBV20-1 with TRBJ1-1; D is possibly TRBD1 (6 bases). With 4 bases removed from V and 1 base from J, the gap between germline ends came to 16 bases. This CDR3 is 15 amino acids long. Germline-derived CDR1 and CDR2 are DFQATT and SNEGSKA (reference sequence).

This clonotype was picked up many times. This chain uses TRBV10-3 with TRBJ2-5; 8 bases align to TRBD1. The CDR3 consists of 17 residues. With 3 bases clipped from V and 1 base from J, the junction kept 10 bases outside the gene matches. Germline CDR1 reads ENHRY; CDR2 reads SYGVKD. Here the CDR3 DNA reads TGTGCCATCAGTGATTGGGGACAGGATGAAAGCCAAGAGACCCAGTACTTC. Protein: CAISDWGQDESQETQYF.

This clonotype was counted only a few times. Here the CDR3 DNA reads TGTGCCAGCACTCCCTCGGGAGTCGGAACTGAAGCTTTCTTT. It is translated as CASTPSGVGTEAFF. This chain joins TRBV2 and TRBJ1-1, with D uncertain. Per germline, CDR1 SNHLY and CDR2 FYNNEI. CDR3 length: 14 residues. V was trimmed by 7 bases and J by 5 bases, leaving 17 bases between them.

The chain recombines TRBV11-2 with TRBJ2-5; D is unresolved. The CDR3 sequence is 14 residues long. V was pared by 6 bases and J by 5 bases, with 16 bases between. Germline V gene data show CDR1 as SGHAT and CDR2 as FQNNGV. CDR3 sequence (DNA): TGTGCCAGCAGTGGATTGGCCCTCGGGGAGACCCAGTACTTC. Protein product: CASSGLALGETQYF.

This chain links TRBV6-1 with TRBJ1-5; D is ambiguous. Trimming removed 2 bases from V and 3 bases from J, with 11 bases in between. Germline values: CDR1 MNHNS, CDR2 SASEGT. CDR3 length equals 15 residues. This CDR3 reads CASSERARPNQPQHF. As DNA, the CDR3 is TGTGCCAGCAGTGAAAGGGCCAGGCCCAATCAGCCCCAGCATTTT.

Written as DNA, the CDR3 is TGCGCCAGCAGCTACCGATTCGGTACCGGGGTTGGGGATTACGAGCAGTACTTC. Protein sequence: CASSYRFGTGVGDYEQYF. J is TRBJ2-7 and V is TRBV5-1; perhaps TRBD2 as D (5 bases). The V end was cut by 3 bases, the J end by 4 bases, with 26 bases between. The germline CDR1 and CDR2 sequences are SGHRS and YFSETQ. This CDR3 has 18 amino acids. The whole variable domain, filled in from reference TRBV5-1 and TRBJ2-7, reads KAGVTQTPRYLIKTRGQQVTLSCSPISGHRSVSWYQQTPGQGLQFLFEYFSETQRNKGNFPGRFSGRQFSNSRSEMNVSTLELGDSALYLCASSYRFGTGVGDYEQYFGPGTRLTVT.

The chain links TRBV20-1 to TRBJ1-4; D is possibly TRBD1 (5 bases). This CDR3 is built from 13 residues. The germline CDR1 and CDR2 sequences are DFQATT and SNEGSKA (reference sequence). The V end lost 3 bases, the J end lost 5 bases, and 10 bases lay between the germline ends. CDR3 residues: CSASWGVNEKLFF. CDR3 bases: TGCAGTGCTAGTTGGGGGGTGAATGAAAAACTGTTTTTT.

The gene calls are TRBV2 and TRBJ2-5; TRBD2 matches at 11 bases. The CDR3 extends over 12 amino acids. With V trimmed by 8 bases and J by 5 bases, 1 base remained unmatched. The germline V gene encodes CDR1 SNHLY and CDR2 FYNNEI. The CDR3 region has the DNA TGTGCCAGCCGACTAGCGGGGGAGACCCAGTACTTC. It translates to CASRLAGETQYF.

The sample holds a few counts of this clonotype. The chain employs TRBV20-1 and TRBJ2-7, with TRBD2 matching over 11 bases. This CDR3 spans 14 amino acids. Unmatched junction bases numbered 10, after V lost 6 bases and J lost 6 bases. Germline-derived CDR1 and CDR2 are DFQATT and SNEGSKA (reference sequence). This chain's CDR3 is CSAPERGLAGEQYF. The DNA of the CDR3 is TGCAGTGCCCCGGAACGTGGACTAGCGGGCGAGCAGTACTTC.

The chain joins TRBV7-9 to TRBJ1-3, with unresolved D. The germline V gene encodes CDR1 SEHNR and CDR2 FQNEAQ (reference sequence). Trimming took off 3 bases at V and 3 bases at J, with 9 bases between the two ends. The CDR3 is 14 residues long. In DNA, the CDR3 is TGTGCCAGCAGCTTTCAGGCCGGTGGAAACACCATATATTTT. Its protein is CASSFQAGGNTIYF.

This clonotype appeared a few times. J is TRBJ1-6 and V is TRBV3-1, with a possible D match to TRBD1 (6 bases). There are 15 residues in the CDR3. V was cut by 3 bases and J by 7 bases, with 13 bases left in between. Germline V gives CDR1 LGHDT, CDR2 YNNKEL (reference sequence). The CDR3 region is CASSQRRGGNSPLHF. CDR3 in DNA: TGTGCCAGCAGCCAGCGTCGGGGGGGCAATTCACCCCTCCACTTT. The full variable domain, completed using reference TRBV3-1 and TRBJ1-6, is DTAVSQTPKYLVTQMGNDKSIKCEQNLGHDTMYWYKQDSKKFLKIMFSYNNKELIINETVPNRFSPKSPDKAHLNLHINSLELGDSAVYFCASSQRRGGNSPLHFGNGTRLTVT.

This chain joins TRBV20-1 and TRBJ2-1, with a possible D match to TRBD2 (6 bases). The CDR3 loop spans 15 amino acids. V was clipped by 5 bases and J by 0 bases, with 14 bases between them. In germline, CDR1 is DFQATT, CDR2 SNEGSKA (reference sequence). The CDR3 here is CSAQTGGSSYNEQFF. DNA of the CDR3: TGCAGTGCTCAAACCGGAGGGAGCTCCTACAATGAGCAGTTCTTC.

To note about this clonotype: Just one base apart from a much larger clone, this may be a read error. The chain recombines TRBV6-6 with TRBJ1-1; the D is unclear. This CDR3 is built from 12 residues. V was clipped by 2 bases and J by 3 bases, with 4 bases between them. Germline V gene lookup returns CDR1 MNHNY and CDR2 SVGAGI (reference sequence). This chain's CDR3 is CASSYQDTEAFF. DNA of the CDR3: TGTGCCAGCAGTTACCAGGACACTGAAGCTTTCTTT.

The CDR3 bases are TGCAGTGCTAGAAGGGACAGGGGCACTGAAGCTTTCTTT. Translated: CSARRDRGTEAFF. V is TRBV20-1 and J is TRBJ1-1; 10 nucleotides agree with TRBD1. Germline V gene data show CDR1 as DFQATT and CDR2 as SNEGSKA (reference sequence). This CDR3 has 13 residues. The trim removed 2 bases at V and 4 bases at J, leaving 1 base unmatched.

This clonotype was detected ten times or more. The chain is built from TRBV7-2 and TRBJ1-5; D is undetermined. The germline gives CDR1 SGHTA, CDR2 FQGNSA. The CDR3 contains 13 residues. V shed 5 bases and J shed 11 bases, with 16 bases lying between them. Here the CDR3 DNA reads TGTGCCAGCAGCGCCAGACCGAGCGGGACCCAGCATTTT. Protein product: CASSARPSGTQHF.